These 29 T cell receptor beta chains share one sample of origin, sequenced in a study of blood T cells in healthy people across ages. A second PCR, run for roughly 7 to 11 cycles, used a sample-barcoded 5' primer plus a J-beta primer mix. TCRdb reprocessed the 5' RACE reads with MiXCR, giving one entry per CDR3 protein. The data hold 1.5 million to 2 million distinct CDR3 sequences, with about 30% observed a single time. Sequencing input: blood. The receptors were gathered from a woman in her twenties or thirties in good health.

In this sample, this clonotype turned up a few times. The rearrangement uses TRBV11-2 and TRBJ2-5, with D perhaps matching TRBD2 (7 bases). Germline V gene data show CDR1 as SGHAT and CDR2 as FQNNGV. The CDR3 runs 14 residues. Trimming left V 4 bases short and J 7 bases short, with 16 bases between. CDR3 in amino acids: CASSSGSGGGTQYF. The CDR3 nucleotides are TGTGCCAGCAGCTCCGGGTCGGGGGGCGGGACCCAGTACTTC.

Ten or more counts support this clonotype. The rearrangement links TRBV20-1 to TRBJ1-2, with D possibly being TRBD1 (5 bases). The CDR3 has 15 residues. CDR1 is DFQATT, CDR2 SNEGSKA, per germline (reference sequence). V was cut by 1 base and J by 0 bases, with 12 bases left in between. CDR3: CSARVWGTANYGYTF. CDR3 DNA: TGCAGTGCTAGAGTTTGGGGCACAGCTAACTATGGCTACACCTTC.

This clonotype was seen more than once but under ten times. The V call is TRBV12-3 or TRBV12-4, the J call TRBJ2-3; tentative D call: TRBD2 (6 bases). CDR3 length: 11 residues. V lost 6 bases and J lost 11, with 12 bases in between. CDR3 region: CASSPGLGQYF. The CDR3 DNA follows: TGTGCCAGCAGCCCGGGACTCGGGCAGTATTTT.

The V and J genes are TRBV3-1 and TRBJ2-7; the match to TRBD1 covers 8 bases. Per the germline V gene, CDR1 is LGHDT and CDR2 is YNNKEL (reference sequence). V dropped 0 bases and J dropped 3; count of bases not matched to a gene: 10. The CDR3 is 17 residues long. Here the CDR3 DNA reads TGTGCCAGCAGCCAAGACAACGCAGGGGGCGCAGGCTACGAGCAGTACTTC. This codes for CASSQDNAGGAGYEQYF.

A word on this clonotype: The junction departs from the called germline gene at one end, perhaps through a read error. The chain has TRBV5-1 and TRBJ2-1; D might be TRBD1 (6 bases). This CDR3 has 13 amino acids. CDR1 is SGHRS, CDR2 YFSETQ, per germline. As DNA, the CDR3 is TGCGCCAGCAGCCAAACAGGGTTCGATGAGCAGGTCTTC. This encodes CASSQTGFDEQVF. Using reference TRBV5-1 and TRBJ2-1 for the parts outside the CDR3, the full variable domain is KAGVTQTPRYLIKTRGQQVTLSCSPISGHRSVSWYQQTPGQGLQFLFEYFSETQRNKGNFPGRFSGRQFSNSRSEMNVSTLELGDSALYLCASSQTGFDEQVFGPGTRLTVL.

A few counts support this clonotype. The V and J genes are TRBV13 and TRBJ2-5; D gene unclear. Germline V gene lookup returns CDR1 PRHDT and CDR2 FYEKMQ (reference sequence). This CDR3 is built from 16 residues. V shed 4 bases and J shed 1 base, with 16 bases lying between them. This CDR3 is CASSSSRGRIQETQYF. The CDR3 coding sequence is TGTGCCAGCAGCTCCTCCCGAGGACGGATCCAAGAGACCCAGTACTTC. Full variable domain (outside the CDR3, taken from reference TRBV13 and TRBJ2-5): AAGVIQSPRHLIKEKRETATLKCYPIPRHDTVYWYQQGPGQDPQFLISFYEKMQSDKGSIPDRFSAQQFSDYHSELNMSSLELGDSALYFCASSSSRGRIQETQYFGPGTRLLVL.

This clonotype has just a few counts. The chain couples TRBV4-3 to TRBJ1-5; D call uncertain. The CDR3 length is 14 residues. Trimming left V 7 bases short and J 3 bases short, with 13 bases between. From germline, CDR1 is LGHNA and CDR2 YSLEER. The CDR3 sequence is CASNRVLANQPQHF. CDR3 bases: TGCGCCAGCAATCGTGTACTGGCCAATCAGCCCCAGCATTTT.

This clonotype has just a few counts. V usage is TRBV4-1 and J usage is TRBJ2-1; no clear D. The germline V gene encodes CDR1 MGHRA and CDR2 YSYEKL. The CDR3 totals 12 residues. V lost 1 base and J 10 bases, leaving 8 bases between the germline ends. The DNA for the CDR3 is TGCGCCAGCAGCCAAGGCCTCCGGGAGCAGTTCTTC. Its translation: CASSQGLREQFF.

The chain carries TRBV6-6 and TRBJ1-2; perhaps TRBD1 as D (5 bases). Per the germline V gene, CDR1 is MNHNY and CDR2 is SVGAGI (reference sequence). Trimming shortened V by 6 bases and J by 1 base, and 9 bases separated the two germline ends. The CDR3 has 13 residues. The CDR3 region has the DNA TGTGCCAGCAGGGACACGAGTAACTATGGCTACACCTTC. Protein product: CASRDTSNYGYTF.

With respect to this clonotype: One end of the junction varies from germline; a read error may be responsible. This sequence joins TRBV7-2 and TRBJ2-3; TRBD1 matches at 7 bases. In germline, CDR1 is SGHTA, CDR2 FQGNSA. CDR3 length: 14 residues. The CDR3 DNA follows: TGTACCGGCAGCTCCCAGGGGGTTATAGATACGCAGTATTTT. This sequence encodes CTGSSQGVIDTQYF.

V and J are TRBV4-1 and TRBJ1-5, with 9 positions matching TRBD1. The CDR3 totals 15 residues. CDR1 MGHRA and CDR2 YSYEKL come from the germline V gene. Germline trimming cut 5 bases from V and 4 bases from J; bases unmatched to any gene: 6. CDR3 region: CASSGEGTGNQPQHF. Written as DNA, the CDR3 is TGCGCCAGCAGCGGAGAAGGGACAGGGAATCAGCCCCAGCATTTT.

The V gene is TRBV10-1, the J gene TRBJ2-7; 14 nucleotides align to TRBD2. CDR3 length: 15 amino acids. Germline values: CDR1 WNHNN, CDR2 SYGVQD (reference sequence). V was pared by 10 bases and J by 0 bases, with 5 bases of the junction left unmatched. In nucleotides, the CDR3 is TGCGCCATCGGGACTAGCGGGGGCGGCTCCTACGAGCAGTACTTC. Its translation is CAIGTSGGGSYEQYF.

This clonotype was detected only a few times. The J gene is TRBJ1-6, the V gene TRBV5-1, with D perhaps matching TRBD1 (5 bases). The CDR3 has 15 residues. The germline V gene encodes CDR1 SGHRS and CDR2 YFSETQ. The V end lost 0 bases, the J end lost 13 bases, and 17 bases lay between the germline ends. CDR3 loop: CASSLGATADLPLHF. CDR3 nucleotides: TGCGCCAGCAGCTTGGGGGCGACAGCAGATTTGCCCCTCCACTTT.

This clonotype was detected a few times. The CDR3 reads CASSTGLAGAGTQYF. The CDR3, as DNA: TGCGCCAGCAGCACCGGACTAGCGGGCGCAGGAACCCAGTACTTC. J is TRBJ2-5 and V is TRBV5-1; 11 bases are shared with TRBD2. The junction had 10 bases not matched to a gene; V was cut back by 4 bases and J by 8 bases. Germline values: CDR1 SGHRS, CDR2 YFSETQ. There are 15 residues in the CDR3. Full variable domain (remainder filled in from reference TRBV5-1 and TRBJ2-5): KAGVTQTPRYLIKTRGQQVTLSCSPISGHRSVSWYQQTPGQGLQFLFEYFSETQRNKGNFPGRFSGRQFSNSRSEMNVSTLELGDSALYLCASSTGLAGAGTQYFGPGTRLLVL.

On this clonotype: This sequence may be a read error, since a much larger clone differs from it by one base. The chain couples TRBV7-2 to TRBJ2-7; D ambiguous. The assigned J gene may be wrong: the sequence end matches TRBJ2-5 better. CDR1 and CDR2 (germline): SGHTA, FQGNSA. The CDR3 spans 15 residues. The CDR3 bases are TGTGCCAGCAGCCTAAAGTGGGGATCCCTAGAGACCCAGTACTTC. Amino acids: CASSLKWGSLETQYF.

The rearrangement uses TRBV20-1 and TRBJ2-1; D is tentatively TRBD1 or TRBD2 (6 bases each). Germline CDR1 and CDR2: DFQATT and SNEGSKA (reference sequence). The CDR3 contains 15 residues. The ends were cut back, 3 bases at V and 5 bases at J, with 17 bases in the middle. The CDR3 region has the DNA TGCAGTGCTAGCCGGTCCGGGGGCGCCCACAATGAGCAGTTCTTC. Protein sequence: CSASRSGGAHNEQFF.

This clonotype has only a few counts. The chain has TRBV6-6 and TRBJ2-5; weak D call: TRBD2 (5 bases). Germline V gene data show CDR1 as MNHNY and CDR2 as SVGAGI (reference sequence). The V and J ends lost 8 bases and 5 bases respectively, with 15 bases between them. The CDR3 loop spans 13 amino acids. CDR3 in amino acids: CASGSRERETQYF. CDR3 DNA sequence: TGTGCCAGCGGTTCGAGGGAGAGGGAGACCCAGTACTTC.

The chain couples TRBV6-5 to TRBJ2-5; the D gene is possibly TRBD2 (6 bases). The end of the DNA fits TRBJ2-1 better, so the J call may be wrong. Germline values: CDR1 MNHEY, CDR2 SVGAGI. The CDR3 length is 19 residues. DNA for the CDR3: TGTGCCAGCAGTTACTCGAGAATGGGAGGTAAAGGGCCCGGGGAGACCCAGTTCTTC. It translates to CASSYSRMGGKGPGETQFF.

The rearrangement links TRBV29-1 to TRBJ2-5; unclear D gene. Germline CDR1 is SQVTM and CDR2 is ANQGSEA. The CDR3 is 13 amino acids. The V end was cut by 3 bases, the J end by 0 bases, with 8 bases between. The CDR3 is CSVDRPYQETQYF. DNA for the CDR3: TGCAGCGTTGATAGGCCGTACCAAGAGACCCAGTACTTC.

The J gene is TRBJ2-5, the V gene TRBV2, with unresolved D. Germline CDR1 reads SNHLY; CDR2 reads FYNNEI. The ends were cut back, 1 base at V and 13 bases at J, with 10 bases in the middle. The CDR3 sequence is 11 residues long. CDR3 region: CASSEVYERYF. The CDR3 coding sequence is TGTGCCAGCAGTGAAGTTTACGAGCGGTACTTC.

This clonotype was seen ten or more times. The chain carries TRBV10-3 and TRBJ1-2; D ambiguous. Germline assignment: CDR1 ENHRY and CDR2 SYGVKD. The CDR3 has 13 residues. V dropped 2 bases and J dropped 0 bases, with 4 bases sitting between them. The CDR3 nucleotides are TGTGCCATCAGTGAGAGGGCTAACTATGGCTACACCTTC. As protein: CAISERANYGYTF.

This clonotype occurred many times. The rearrangement joins TRBV20-1 to TRBJ2-1; 7 nucleotides line up with TRBD2. The CDR3 extends over 14 amino acids. Trimming at V came to 1 base and at J to 2 bases, leaving 2 bases not matched to a gene. Germline CDR1 reads DFQATT; CDR2 reads SNEGSKA (reference sequence). The CDR3 reads CSARGGSTYNEQFF. In nucleotides, the CDR3 is TGCAGTGCTAGAGGCGGGAGCACCTACAATGAGCAGTTCTTC.

The rearrangement links TRBV7-2 to TRBJ2-5, with D possibly TRBD2 on 6 matching bases. The V end was cut by 1 base, the J end by 0 bases, with 12 bases between. This CDR3 contains 16 residues. Germline V gene data show CDR1 as SGHTA and CDR2 as FQGNSA. Here the CDR3 reads CASSLVGSGYQETQYF. CDR3 bases: TGTGCCAGCAGCTTAGTGGGTAGCGGCTACCAAGAGACCCAGTACTTC. Full variable domain (remainder filled in from reference TRBV7-2 and TRBJ2-5): GAGVSQSPSNKVTEKGKDVELRCDPISGHTALYWYRQSLGQGLEFLIYFQGNSAPDKSGLPSDRFSAERTGGSVSTLTIQRTQQEDSAVYLCASSLVGSGYQETQYFGPGTRLLVL.

As concerns this clonotype: This probably arose from a read error, given a far larger clone one base away. The chain is built from TRBV7-7 and TRBJ2-5, with 8 nucleotides matching TRBD2. CDR1 and CDR2 from the germline V gene are SSHAT and FNYEAQ (reference sequence). CDR3 length: 14 amino acids. The CDR3 protein is CASRLAGLGETQYF. The DNA for the CDR3 is TGTGCCAGCCGCTTGGCGGGACTAGGAGAGACCCAGTACTTC.

The chain has TRBV4-2 and TRBJ1-4; the match to TRBD1 covers 7 bases. Germline V lookup: CDR1 LGHNA, CDR2 YNFKEQ. The CDR3 is 18 residues long. Losses at the gene ends were 3 bases for V and 0 bases for J; bases not matched to a gene: 10. The CDR3 sequence: CASSQITGATATNEKLFF. In DNA form, the CDR3 reads TGTGCCAGCAGCCAGATAACAGGGGCGACTGCAACTAATGAAAAACTGTTTTTT.

This clonotype was seen repeatedly, ten times or more. The chain links TRBV20-1 to TRBJ2-5, with D perhaps being TRBD1 or TRBD2 (6 bases each). Germline values: CDR1 DFQATT, CDR2 SNEGSKA (reference sequence). The CDR3 contains 15 residues. Trimming left V 7 bases short and J 2 bases short, with 20 bases between. CDR3 in amino acids: CSVPEVRGGQETQYF. The CDR3 region has the DNA TGCAGTGTTCCCGAGGTCAGGGGAGGACAAGAGACCCAGTACTTC.

This clonotype was observed once. A much bigger clone sits one base away, suggesting this may be a read error. CDR3 sequence (DNA): TGTGCCATCAGTGAGCCGCAGTGGGTTCTAGGCAATGAGCAGTTCTTC. Translating it yields CAISEPQWVLGNEQFF. The V and J genes are TRBV10-3 and TRBJ2-1; D is ambiguous. Germline V lookup: CDR1 ENHRY, CDR2 SYGVKD. V was clipped by 2 bases and J by 6 bases, with 17 bases between them. The CDR3 is made up of 16 amino acids.

This chain uses TRBV5-1 with TRBJ1-1; D ambiguous. CDR1 and CDR2 from the germline V gene are SGHRS and YFSETQ. V was pared by 2 bases and J by 1 base, with 9 bases between. The length of the CDR3 is 14 residues. The CDR3 loop is CASSLSVGNTEAFF. For the CDR3, the DNA is TGCGCCAGCAGCTTAAGTGTGGGGAACACTGAAGCTTTCTTT.

In its sample, this clonotype was seen a few times. The genes are TRBV29-1 and TRBJ2-7, with a possible D match to TRBD1 (6 bases). Germline V gene data show CDR1 as SQVTM and CDR2 as ANQGSEA. The V end was cut by 4 bases, the J end by 5 bases, with 12 bases between. This CDR3 spans 12 amino acids. The CDR3 DNA sequence: TGCAGCGTTGGCCAGGGGATCCACGAGCAGTACTTC. The encoded protein is CSVGQGIHEQYF.